These 11 T cell receptor beta chains originate from one sample sequenced in a study of T cell responses to AZD1222 COVID-19 vaccine. Libraries were prepared by immunoSEQ multiplex PCR; TCRdb keeps only in-frame clonotypes and omits some of them. The sample has some 120,000 clones, 91% seen once. The specimen comprised peripheral blood, sampled on day 0 of AZD1222 vaccination. The receptors shown here come from an adult in good health.

This chain connects TRBV6-6 to TRBJ1-5; D not resolved. Per germline, CDR1 MNHNY and CDR2 SVGAGI (reference sequence). The CDR3 runs to 13 residues. The ends were cut back, 5 bases at V and 1 base at J, with 6 bases in the middle. CDR3 in DNA: TGTGCCAGCAGTCGAGGCAGCAATCAGCCCCAGCATTTT. Amino acids: CASSRGSNQPQHF.

In this sample, this clone turned up a few times. The chain is built from TRBV3-1 (or the pseudogene TRBV3-2) and TRBJ1-2; the D is unclear. Trimming cost V 4 bases and J 0 bases, with 9 bases left between them. The CDR3 has 14 residues. CDR1 is LGHDT, CDR2 YNNKEL, per germline (reference sequence). The CDR3 sequence: CASSPRTSNYGYTF. DNA for the CDR3: TGTGCCAGCAGCCCTCGGACCTCTAACTATGGCTACACCTTC.

DNA for the CDR3: TGTGCCAGCAGCGTAGGAGAGCGACCCTACGAGCAGTACTTC. Protein product: CASSVGERPYEQYF. The chain recombines TRBV9 with TRBJ2-7; the D is unclear. CDR1 is SGDLS and CDR2 is YYNGEE in the germline V gene. This CDR3 is 14 amino acids long. V lost 0 bases, J lost 2 bases, and 9 bases lay in between.

The count of this clone is one. The chain is built from TRBV29-1 and TRBJ1-2; D gene uncertain. CDR1 is SQVTM and CDR2 is ANQGSEA in the germline V gene. The germline V and J ends were trimmed by 0 bases and 6 bases, with 5 bases remaining between them. The CDR3 totals 11 residues. The CDR3 bases are TGCAGCGTTGAAGAACGGGATGGCTACACCTTC. Its protein product is CSVEERDGYTF.

To note about this clone: Other DNA sequences in this specimen translate into the identical CDR3. This rearrangement joins TRBV9 to TRBJ1-1; D is unresolved. Germline V gene data show CDR1 as SGDLS and CDR2 as YYNGEE. The ends were cut back, 0 bases at V and 1 base at J, with 7 bases in the middle. The length of the CDR3 is 14 residues. CDR3 sequence (DNA): TGTGCCAGCAGCGTAGGAGGCAGGAACACTGAAGCTTTCTTT. Translated: CASSVGGRNTEAFF.

This clone was counted a single time. The chain links TRBV6-5 to TRBJ2-7, with a weak D call TRBD1 (6 bases). Germline V gene data show CDR1 as MNHEY and CDR2 as SVGAGI. Trimming stripped 6 bases from V and 6 bases from J, with 15 bases between. This CDR3 is built from 13 residues. CDR3 nucleotide sequence: TGTGCCAGCAGAACAGGGAAATCTGGCGAGCAGTACTTC. This gives the protein CASRTGKSGEQYF.

The chain joins TRBV2 to TRBJ1-2, with D perhaps matching TRBD1 (6 bases). CDR1 is SNHLY and CDR2 is FYNNEI in the germline V gene. V gave up 5 bases and J gave up 2 bases, with 15 bases separating them. The CDR3 is 15 amino acids. The CDR3 protein is CASSNRQVLNYGYTF. The CDR3 region has the DNA TGTGCCAGCAGTAACCGACAGGTTCTCAACTATGGCTACACCTTC.

This chain uses TRBV6-4 with TRBJ1-2, with D possibly being TRBD1 (6 bases). The CDR3 spans 14 residues. CDR1 is MRHNA and CDR2 is SNTAGT in the germline V gene. The ends were cut back, 6 bases at V and 8 bases at J, with 19 bases in the middle. The DNA of the CDR3 is TGTGCCAGCAGCTCGGGACAAATCTCGACGGGCTACACCTTC. This encodes CASSSGQISTGYTF.

The DNA for the CDR3 is TGTGCCAGCAGCTCCGACTATTCGGGTGAGCAGTTCTTC. Translating gives CASSSDYSGEQFF. This chain connects TRBV7-3 to TRBJ2-1; possibly TRBD2 for D (5 bases). The germline V gene encodes CDR1 SGHTA and CDR2 FQGTGA. V shed 4 bases and J shed 9 bases, with 13 bases lying between them. CDR3 size: 13 residues.

Only one count was recorded for this clone. CDR3 protein: CASNFGTGMNAFF. In DNA form, the CDR3 reads TGTGCCAGCAATTTCGGGACAGGGATGAATGCTTTCTTT. The chain employs TRBV28 and TRBJ1-1, with 9 bases that match TRBD1. This CDR3 is 13 amino acids long. The germline gives CDR1 MDHEN, CDR2 SYDVKM. The ends lost 7 bases at V and 11 bases at J; junction bases unmatched: 11.

This rearrangement joins TRBV18 to TRBJ2-7; TRBD1 agrees at 9 bases. Germline loops: CDR1 KGHSH, CDR2 LQKENI. The CDR3 extends over 13 amino acids. V was clipped by 4 bases and J by 3 bases; unmatched bases: 1. The CDR3 nucleotides read TGTGCCAGCTCACGGACAGGGGACTACGAGCAGTACTTC. Protein: CASSRTGDYEQYF.